This T cell receptor beta chain was obtained from a study of blood T cell repertoires in COVID-19. Study in general: From T cells, B-cell-depleted T cells, or PBMCs came the material, which was cDNA or gDNA.

Recruited during active infection, patients (from Seattle) were subsequently followed longitudinally. As originally analysed: Nucleated cell counts were estimated from reference gene primer amplification. The method was immunoSEQ multiplex PCR; TCRdb's version includes in-frame clones alone and lacks a portion of them. The DNA was the basis for D and trimming; V, J and clone size are from that table. This sample has about 250,000 clones, with roughly 88% found just once. CDR3 length: 14 amino acids. Trimming took 6 bases from V and 4 from J; bases not matched to a gene: 6. Germline V gene data show CDR1 as MDHEN and CDR2 as SYDVKM.

The TCR comes from a woman between 25 and 40 years old with COVID-19, enrolled during active disease. This chain joins TRBV28 and TRBJ1-5, with 7 bases that match TRBD1. The sequenced sample consisted of peripheral blood. CDR3 sequence reads: CASRSGTANQPQHF. The CDR3 nucleotides are TGTGCCAGCAGATCCGGGACAGCTAATCAGCCCCAGCATTTT.